The 11 T cell receptor beta chains in this list originate from one sample, sequenced in a study of OX40 agonist ivuxolimab in advanced cancers. Generated by immunoSEQ multiplex PCR, the TCRdb table keeps only in-frame clones and is missing some. This table holds 20,000 to 30,000 clones, 60% to 85% found once. The source was CD4+ or CD8+ T cells sorted from blood, collected in a trial of the OX40 agonist ivuxolimab. These receptors originate from an adult with an advanced solid tumor such as melanoma, head and neck, liver or kidney cancer.

This clone was recorded only once. This sequence joins TRBV5-1 and TRBJ2-1, with a weak D call TRBD2 (6 bases). Trimming removed 6 bases from V and 2 bases from J, with 15 bases in between. Germline V gene data show CDR1 as SGHRS and CDR2 as YFSETQ. The CDR3 covers 15 residues. In nucleotides, the CDR3 is TGCGCCAGCACATACGGGACTCCCGCCTACAATGAGCAGTTCTTC. Amino acids: CASTYGTPAYNEQFF.

The chain employs TRBV11-3 and TRBJ2-1; 12 nucleotides match TRBD2. The germline CDR1 and CDR2 sequences are SGHNT and YENEEA. CDR3 length: 15 amino acids. With 4 bases clipped from V and 8 bases from J, the junction kept 6 bases outside the gene matches. Here the CDR3 reads CASSSGLAGRDEQFF. The CDR3 DNA reads TGTGCCAGCAGCTCCGGACTAGCGGGAAGGGATGAGCAGTTCTTC.

V gene TRBV29-1 combines with J gene TRBJ1-4; D call uncertain. This CDR3 spans 12 amino acids. Germline-derived CDR1 and CDR2 are SQVTM and ANQGSEA. V was pared by 6 bases and J by 4 bases, with 9 bases between. For the CDR3, the DNA is TGCAGCGTGGGCGGACTTAATGAAAAACTGTTTTTT. Residues: CSVGGLNEKLFF.

In this sample, this clone turned up once. The rearrangement uses TRBV11-2 and TRBJ2-6, with unresolved D. Germline-derived CDR1 and CDR2 are SGHAT and FQNNGV. Trimming pared 6 bases from V and 1 base from J, leaving 4 bases between. This CDR3 has 13 residues. CDR3 coding DNA: TGTGCCAGCAGAGCTTCTGGGGCCAACGTCCTGACTTTC. Its translation: CASRASGANVLTF.

The J gene is TRBJ1-2, the V gene TRBV5-1, with a possible D match to TRBD1 (6 bases). V was trimmed by 4 bases and J by 1 base, leaving 11 bases between them. Per germline, CDR1 SGHRS and CDR2 YFSETQ. The CDR3 runs to 14 residues. The CDR3 DNA is TGCGCCAGCAGCCTGGACAGCTTTAACTATGGCTACACCTTC. Its protein product is CASSLDSFNYGYTF. The whole variable domain, remainder taken from reference TRBV5-1 and TRBJ1-2, is KAGVTQTPRYLIKTRGQQVTLSCSPISGHRSVSWYQQTPGQGLQFLFEYFSETQRNKGNFPGRFSGRQFSNSRSEMNVSTLELGDSALYLCASSLDSFNYGYTFGSGTRLTVV.

The rearrangement uses TRBV5-1 and TRBJ1-1; the match to TRBD1 covers 9 bases. This CDR3 comprises 15 residues. Germline V CDR1 and CDR2: SGHRS, YFSETQ. The V gene end was trimmed by 5 bases and the J gene end by 1 base; junction bases not matched to a gene: 6. The CDR3 region has the DNA TGCGCCAGCAGTCCCGACAGGGGGGAGAACACTGAAGCTTTCTTT. It yields the protein CASSPDRGENTEAFF.

The chain recombines TRBV7-8 with TRBJ1-6, with D possibly being TRBD1 (5 bases). V lost 6 bases, J lost 6 bases, and 12 bases lay in between. This CDR3 is 14 amino acids long. Looked up from germline, CDR1 is SGHVS and CDR2 is FQNEAQ. The CDR3 spells CASREGTPNSPLHF. CDR3 nucleotides: TGTGCCAGCAGAGAAGGGACTCCTAATTCACCCCTCCACTTT.

The chain uses TRBV7-9 and TRBJ1-2; D is possibly TRBD1 (5 bases). The CDR3 contains 15 residues. The ends were cut back, 5 bases at V and 7 bases at J, with 20 bases in the middle. The V gene's germline CDR1 is SEHNR and CDR2 FQNEAQ (reference sequence). The CDR3 protein is CASSLAAGKKSGYTF. The CDR3 region has the DNA TGTGCCAGCAGCCTCGCGGCAGGGAAAAAGAGTGGCTACACCTTC.

This clone was counted a few times. The V and J genes are TRBV29-1 and TRBJ1-5; the match to TRBD1 covers 7 bases. Germline V gene data show CDR1 as SQVTM and CDR2 as ANQGSEA. V was pared by 7 bases and J by 2 bases, with 2 bases of the junction left unmatched. The CDR3 has 12 residues. CDR3 DNA sequence: TGCAGCGCCGGGACAGGCAATCAGCCCCAGCATTTT. Its translation: CSAGTGNQPQHF.

DNA for the CDR3: TGTGCCACCTTAAAACTAGCGGGGGGTCCGAGCTCCTACGAGCAGTACTTC. The encoded protein is CATLKLAGGPSSYEQYF. The genes are TRBV27 and TRBJ2-7, with 12 bases lining up with TRBD2. Germline V gene lookup returns CDR1 MNHEY and CDR2 SMNVEV (reference sequence). CDR3 length: 17 amino acids. V lost 10 bases, J lost 0 bases, and 13 bases stayed unmatched.

This clone came up once. J is TRBJ2-6 and V is TRBV7-3, with unresolved D. CDR1 is SGHTA and CDR2 is FQGTGA in the germline V gene. This CDR3 is 13 amino acids long. Deletions cut 2 bases from V and 7 bases from J, with 6 bases between. CDR3 region: CASSLGEANVLTF. CDR3 bases: TGTGCCAGCAGCTTAGGAGAAGCCAACGTCCTGACTTTC. Filled out from reference TRBV7-3 and TRBJ2-6, the complete variable domain reads GAGVSQTPSNKVTEKGKYVELRCDPISGHTALYWYRQSLGQGPEFLIYFQGTGAADDSGLPNDRFFAVRPEGSVSTLKIQRTERGDSAVYLCASSLGEANVLTFGAGSRLTVL.